A selection of T cell receptor beta chains follows, all from one sample in a study of T cell repertoires in cytomegalovirus infection. TCRdb reprocessed the reads with MiXCR, giving one entry per CDR3 protein. Among hundreds of thousands of distinct CDR3 sequences, about 11% were seen once, and the ten largest hold roughly a tenth. The sequencing input was PBMCs. The receptors stem from a human donor in good health (CMV status not recorded). Some clones in this sample may be carry-over from other donors' samples. Both conserved end residues are part of each CDR3. D genes are given only for firm matches. Clone size is given for some rows only: seen once, a few or many times, or a class if the clone is expanded.

cdr3_nt cdr3_aa v_call clone_size j_call d_call
TGTGCCAGCAGCGGAAGCAAGGGCGCTGCCTACAATGAGCAGTTCTTC CASSGSKGAAYNEQFF TRBV11-2 many TRBJ2-1 NA
TGTGCCAGCAGCTTAGGGTTAGATAACTATGGCTACACCTTC CASSLGLDNYGYTF TRBV7-6 NA TRBJ1-2 NA
TGTGCCAGCACCCTAGGGGGGATTAGCACAGATACGCAGTATTTT CASTLGGISTDTQYF TRBV28 many TRBJ2-3 NA
TGTGCCACCAGCAGAGAACGACAGGCCTCTGGAAACACCATATATTTT CATSRERQASGNTIYF TRBV15 many TRBJ1-3 NA
TGTGCCAGCAGCTTTAGGGGGGAAATCCGCTACGAGCAGTACTTC CASSFRGEIRYEQYF TRBV7-9 few TRBJ2-7 NA
TGTGCCAGCAGCCTAAAGAGGGCTAGCGGGAGTACCTACAATGAGCAGTTCTTC CASSLKRASGSTYNEQFF TRBV7-6 many TRBJ2-1 TRBD2
TGTGCCAGCAGCTTAGATAGAGGTCCCCACAATGAGCAGTTCTTC CASSLDRGPHNEQFF TRBV7-2 many TRBJ2-1 NA
TGTGCCAGTAAGATTAAGGGGAGCAACAATGAGCAGTTCTTC CASKIKGSNNEQFF TRBV19 NA TRBJ2-1 NA
TGCAGTGCCCCCCTTACTAGCGAAAACACCGGGGAGCTGTTTTTT CSAPLTSENTGELFF TRBV20-1 NA TRBJ2-2 TRBD2
TGTGCCAGCAGCTTAGCGGGGAGCCCGGTGGAGACCCAGTACTTC CASSLAGSPVETQYF TRBV7-8 many TRBJ2-5 NA